Listed here are 8 T cell receptor beta chains from one sample, sequenced in a study of neurological immune-mediated disorders. Each CDR3 protein gets one entry after TCRdb re-called the 5' RACE reads with MiXCR. Of 75,000 to 85,000 distinct CDR3 sequences in the sample, 17% were seen once. The sequenced material came from PBMCs. All receptors derive from a woman between 40 and 50 years old in good health.

This chain connects TRBV10-2 to TRBJ2-2; 11 nucleotides match TRBD2. V shed 7 bases and J 3 bases; nucleotides not matched to a gene: 10. Germline-derived CDR1 and CDR2 are WSHSY and SAAADI. CDR3 length: 17 amino acids. Written as DNA, the CDR3 is TGCGCCAGCAAACCGGGACTAGCGGCCCGGGACACCGGGGAGCTGTTTTTT. Its translation is CASKPGLAARDTGELFF.

This clonotype was found many times. The chain uses TRBV10-3 and TRBJ2-6, with TRBD2 identical over 9 bases. Germline loops: CDR1 ENHRY, CDR2 SYGVKD. CDR3 length: 16 amino acids. V lost 11 bases to trimming and J lost 0 bases; unmatched junction nucleotides: 8. Here the CDR3 DNA reads TGTGCCGGCAGCGGGGGGAAGGGCTCTGGGGCCAACGTCCTGACTTTC. Amino acids: CAGSGGKGSGANVLTF.

This clonotype was found many times. V gene TRBV12-3 or TRBV12-4 combines with J gene TRBJ2-2; tentatively, D is TRBD1 (5 bases). Trimming left V 3 bases short and J 5 bases short, with 10 bases between. The CDR3 has 14 residues. The CDR3 DNA reads as TGTGCCAGCAGTTTCAGACCAGGGACCGGGGAGCTGTTTTTT. This codes for CASSFRPGTGELFF.

This clonotype occurred many times. The chain couples TRBV18 to TRBJ2-7; TRBD2 agrees at 12 bases. The germline CDR1 and CDR2 sequences are KGHSH and LQKENI. The CDR3 is 16 residues long. Trimming at V came to 3 bases and at J to 4 bases, leaving 7 bases not matched to a gene. The CDR3 reads CASSPGLAGMNYEQYF. For the CDR3, the DNA is TGTGCCAGCTCACCGGGACTAGCGGGTATGAATTACGAGCAGTACTTC.

This clonotype was counted at least ten times. This rearrangement joins TRBV25-1 to TRBJ1-1, with a weak D call TRBD1 (6 bases). Trimming took off 1 base at V and 2 bases at J, with 11 bases between the two ends. The CDR3 is made up of 15 amino acids. Germline CDR1 and CDR2: MGHDK and SYGVNS. The CDR3 sequence is CASSEWGGTNTEAFF. Here the CDR3 DNA reads TGTGCCAGCAGTGAATGGGGGGGGACAAACACTGAAGCTTTCTTT. The variable domain in full, completed from reference TRBV25-1 and TRBJ1-1, reads EADIYQTPRYLVIGTGKKITLECSQTMGHDKMYWYQQDPGMELHLIHYSYGVNSTEKGDLSSESTVSRIRTEHFPLTLESARPSHTSQYLCASSEWGGTNTEAFFGQGTRLTVV.

This clonotype was observed many times. The chain employs TRBV18 and TRBJ1-1; no clear D. V lost 5 bases and J 1 base, leaving 20 bases between the germline ends. Germline-derived CDR1 and CDR2 are KGHSH and LQKENI. The CDR3 is 17 amino acids. The CDR3: CASSKGIARGTNTEAFF. The CDR3 coding sequence is TGTGCCAGCTCAAAGGGTATCGCCCGGGGAACGAACACTGAAGCTTTCTTT. Complete variable domain (other parts from reference TRBV18 and TRBJ1-1): NAGVMQNPRHLVRRRGQEARLRCSPMKGHSHVYWYRQLPEEGLKFMVYLQKENIIDESGMPKERFSAEFPKEGPSILRIQQVVRGDSAAYFCASSKGIARGTNTEAFFGQGTRLTVV.

The table lists this clonotype with many counts. The gene calls are TRBV7-2 and TRBJ2-7; the match to TRBD2 covers 12 bases. The CDR3 is made up of 15 amino acids. J gave up 2 bases and V 4 bases, and 3 bases lay outside the gene matches. Germline CDR1 reads SGHTA; CDR2 reads FQGNSA. CDR3 sequence reads: CASSYTSGGTYEQYF. CDR3 sequence (DNA): TGTGCCAGCAGCTACACTAGCGGGGGGACCTACGAGCAGTACTTC.

This clonotype was seen at least ten times. This sequence joins TRBV20-1 and TRBJ2-6; D uncertain. The germline V gene has CDR1 DFQATT and CDR2 SNEGSKA (reference sequence). Trimming took 4 bases from V and 0 from J, leaving 7 bases between them. The CDR3 covers 14 residues. The CDR3 sequence is CSATAFSGANVLTF. Here the CDR3 DNA reads TGCAGTGCTACAGCTTTCTCTGGGGCCAACGTCCTGACTTTC.